The subject of this entry is one TCR beta chain. Its antigen is still unknown. Antigen-specific CD4+ T cell clonotypes were called by their expansion after viral peptide-pool culture in ViraFEST. The culture ran for nine to eleven days, and then CD4+ T cells were isolated. Each participant was given two doses of one vaccine (BNT162b2 or mRNA-1273). This record comes from a study of vaccination effects on CD4 cells after COVID-19. Study summary: Following the second dose by a median of 72 days, the post-vaccine samples were obtained.

Germline V gene lookup returns CDR1 SNHLY and CDR2 FYNNEI. The CDR3 length is 12 residues. Trimming pared 6 bases from V and 3 bases from J, leaving 8 bases between. Repertoires were generated with immunoSEQ multiplex PCR, while TCRdb's copy carries only in-frame clones and drops some. Altogether 67,000 or so clones are present, 70% to 90% being singletons, with the ten largest covering 1.2%. The receptor was derived from a human donor who received a COVID-19 vaccine. The sample consisted of CD4+ T cells from PBMCs cultured with HCoV-229E spike peptides, taken after COVID-19 vaccination. This chain links TRBV2 with TRBJ2-5; D uncertain. CDR3 nucleotide sequence: TGTGCCAGCAGGAAACAGAAAGAGACCCAGTACTTC. It is translated as CASRKQKETQYF.